This T cell receptor (beta chain) was sequenced in a study of T-cell memory formation after mild COVID-19. The CDR3 has 14 residues. The V gene's germline CDR1 is LGHNA and CDR2 YNFKEQ. V gave up 6 bases and J gave up 5 bases; unmatched junction bases: 8. Each CDR3 protein gets one entry after TCRdb re-called the 5' RACE reads with MiXCR. The sample comprises more than 250,000 distinct CDR3 sequences, around 15% of which are singletons, and roughly 25% rests with the top ten. The specimen was PBMCs or a T cell subset sorted from them (not recorded which). The clonotype was recovered from a man between 18 and 35 years old who had mild COVID-19 (a few samples of this study predate the infection). Cell type and time point are not known. The rearrangement uses TRBV4-2 and TRBJ2-5; TRBD1 aligns across 8 bases. The CDR3 DNA is TGTGCCAGCAGATACAGTACAGGGGGGGAGACCCAGTACTTC. Its protein product is CASRYSTGGETQYF.